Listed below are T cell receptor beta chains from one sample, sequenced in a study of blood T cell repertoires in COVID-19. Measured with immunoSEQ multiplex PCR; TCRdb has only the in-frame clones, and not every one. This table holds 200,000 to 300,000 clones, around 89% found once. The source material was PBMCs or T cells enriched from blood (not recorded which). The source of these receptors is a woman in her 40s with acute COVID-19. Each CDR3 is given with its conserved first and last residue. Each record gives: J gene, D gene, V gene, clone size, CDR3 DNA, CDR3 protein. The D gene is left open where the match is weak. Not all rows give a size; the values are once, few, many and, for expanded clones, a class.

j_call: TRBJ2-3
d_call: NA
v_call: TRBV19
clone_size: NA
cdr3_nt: TGTGCCAGTAGTATACGAGTCAGGCAGACGGCAGATACGCAGTATTTT
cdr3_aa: CASSIRVRQTADTQYF

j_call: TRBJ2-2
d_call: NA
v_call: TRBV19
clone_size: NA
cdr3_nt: TGTGCCAGTAGGGTCATGGGAGGAAACACCGGGGAGCTGTTTTTT
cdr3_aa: CASRVMGGNTGELFF

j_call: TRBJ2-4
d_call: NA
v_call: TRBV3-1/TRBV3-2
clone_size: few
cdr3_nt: TGTGCCAGCAGCCAAGATGGTGAGGGCGACGGAAACATTCAGTACTTC
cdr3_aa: CASSQDGEGDGNIQYF

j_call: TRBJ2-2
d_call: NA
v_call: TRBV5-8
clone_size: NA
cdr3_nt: TGTGCCAGCAGCTTGGCACACAGGGTAGCGAACACCGGGGAGCTGTTTTTT
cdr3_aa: CASSLAHRVANTGELFF

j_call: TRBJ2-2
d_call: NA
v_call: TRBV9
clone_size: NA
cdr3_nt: TGTGCCAGCAGCGTAGCACACGGGGGAAAGAGGGGGGAGCTGTTTTTT
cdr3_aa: CASSVAHGGKRGELFF

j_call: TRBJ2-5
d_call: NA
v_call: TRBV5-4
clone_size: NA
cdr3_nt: TGTGCCAGCAGCTCCAGTAAAGAGACCCAGTACTTC
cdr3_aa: CASSSSKETQYF

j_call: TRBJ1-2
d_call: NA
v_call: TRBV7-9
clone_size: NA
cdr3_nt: TGTGCCAGCAGCTTAAGTCAGGGCTATGGCTACACCTTC
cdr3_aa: CASSLSQGYGYTF

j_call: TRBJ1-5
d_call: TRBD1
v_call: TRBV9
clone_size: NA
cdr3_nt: TGTGCCAAGCGACGGACAGGGAGAAATCAGCCCCAGCATTTT
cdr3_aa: CAKRRTGRNQPQHF

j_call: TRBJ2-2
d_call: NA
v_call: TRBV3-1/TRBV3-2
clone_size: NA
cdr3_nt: TGTGCCAGCAGCCAAGGGCTAGGAATTACCGGGGAGCTGTTTTTT
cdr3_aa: CASSQGLGITGELFF

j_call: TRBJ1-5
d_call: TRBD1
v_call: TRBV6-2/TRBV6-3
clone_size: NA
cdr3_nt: TGTGCCAGCAGTGCCACCAGGGGGCAAGTAGGTCAGCCCCAGCATTTT
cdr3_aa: CASSATRGQVGQPQHF

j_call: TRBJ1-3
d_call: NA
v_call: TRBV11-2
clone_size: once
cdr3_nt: TGTGCCAGCAGCCCATGGGCGGGCGGAAACACCATATATTTT
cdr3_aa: CASSPWAGGNTIYF

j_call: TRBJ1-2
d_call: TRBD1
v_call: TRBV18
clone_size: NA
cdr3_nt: TGTGCCAGCTCACCACGCGGGACAGGGGGAAACTATGGCTACACCTTC
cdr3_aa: CASSPRGTGGNYGYTF

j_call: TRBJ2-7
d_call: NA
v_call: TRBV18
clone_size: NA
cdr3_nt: TGTGCCAGCTCGCAAGGACAGTCCTACGAGCAGTACTTC
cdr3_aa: CASSQGQSYEQYF

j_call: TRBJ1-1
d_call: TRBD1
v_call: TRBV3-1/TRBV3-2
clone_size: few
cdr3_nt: TGTGCCAGCAGCCCCCCTGACAGGGTGGAAGCTTTCTTT
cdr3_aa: CASSPPDRVEAFF

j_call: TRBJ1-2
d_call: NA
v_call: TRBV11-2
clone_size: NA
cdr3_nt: TGTGCCAGCAGCTCGAACAGGGCTCTAGCTAACTATGGCTACACCTTC
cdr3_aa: CASSSNRALANYGYTF

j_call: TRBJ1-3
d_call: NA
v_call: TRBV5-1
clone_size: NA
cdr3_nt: TGCGCCAGCAGCTTTGGCGGCTCTGGAAACACCATATATTTT
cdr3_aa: CASSFGGSGNTIYF

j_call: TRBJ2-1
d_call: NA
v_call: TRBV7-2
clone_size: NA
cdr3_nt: TGTGCCAGCAGCCCCCGAGAGGGTTCCTACAATGAGCAGTTCTTC
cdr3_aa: CASSPREGSYNEQFF

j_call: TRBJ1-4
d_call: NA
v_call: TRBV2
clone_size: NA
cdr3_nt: TGTGCCAGCAAACAGGGTCCTAATGAAAAACTGTTTTTT
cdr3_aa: CASKQGPNEKLFF

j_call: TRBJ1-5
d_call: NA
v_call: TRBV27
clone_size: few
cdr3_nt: TGTGCCAGCAGTCCCTACCGGCAGGGTGAAGACAATCAGCCCCAGCATTTT
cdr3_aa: CASSPYRQGEDNQPQHF

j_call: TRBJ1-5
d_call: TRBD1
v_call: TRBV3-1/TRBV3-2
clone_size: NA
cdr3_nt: TGTGCCAGCAGCCAAGATGTGGGGGGACAGAATCAGCCCCAGCATTTT
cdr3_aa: CASSQDVGGQNQPQHF

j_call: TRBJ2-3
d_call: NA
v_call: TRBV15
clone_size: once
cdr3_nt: TGTGCCACCAGCAGAGATGGCGTAGCGGACACAGATACGCAGTATTTT
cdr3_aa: CATSRDGVADTDTQYF

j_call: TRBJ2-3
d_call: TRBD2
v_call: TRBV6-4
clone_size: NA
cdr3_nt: TGTGCCAGCAGTGACTCGGCTAGCGGGAGGGTGGCAGATACGCAGTATTTT
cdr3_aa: CASSDSASGRVADTQYF

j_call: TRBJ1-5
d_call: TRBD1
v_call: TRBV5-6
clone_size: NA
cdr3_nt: TGTGCCAGCAGCACTTGGGACAGGGGTGATCAGCCCCAGCATTTT
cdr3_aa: CASSTWDRGDQPQHF

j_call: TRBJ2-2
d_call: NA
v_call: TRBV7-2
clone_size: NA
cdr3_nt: TGTGCCAGCAATTCGGGATACACCGGGGAGCTGTTTTTT
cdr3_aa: CASNSGYTGELFF

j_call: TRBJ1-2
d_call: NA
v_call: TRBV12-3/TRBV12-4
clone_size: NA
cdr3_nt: TGTGCCAGCAGTTTAGGTCTATTTTCATACGCCTTC
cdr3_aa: CASSLGLFSYAF

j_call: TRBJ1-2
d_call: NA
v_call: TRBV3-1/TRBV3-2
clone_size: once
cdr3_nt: TGTGCCAGCAGCCAAGATCGTCAGTTCCATGGCTACACCTTC
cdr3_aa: CASSQDRQFHGYTF

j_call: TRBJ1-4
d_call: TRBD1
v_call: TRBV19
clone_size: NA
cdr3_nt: TGTGCCACCCGACAGGGGCCAACTAATGAAAAACTGTTTTTT
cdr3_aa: CATRQGPTNEKLFF

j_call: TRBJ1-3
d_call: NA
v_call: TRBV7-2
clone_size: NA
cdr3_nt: TGTGCCAGCAGCTTCTCAGGGAGGCCCATATATTTT
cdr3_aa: CASSFSGRPIYF

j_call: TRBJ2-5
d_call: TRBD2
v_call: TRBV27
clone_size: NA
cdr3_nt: TGTGCCAGCGGTCCCGGACTAGCGGGAGGGCCCGAGACCCAGTACTTC
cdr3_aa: CASGPGLAGGPETQYF

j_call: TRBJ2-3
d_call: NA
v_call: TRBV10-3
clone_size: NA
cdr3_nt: TGTGCCATCAGTGAGTCGGGGCGTGCGCAGTATTTT
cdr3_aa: CAISESGRAQYF

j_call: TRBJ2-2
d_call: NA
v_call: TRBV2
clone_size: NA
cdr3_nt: TGTGCCAGCAGTGAAGTCTCAGGGGTTTTTCCCGGGGAGCTGTTTTTT
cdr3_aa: CASSEVSGVFPGELFF

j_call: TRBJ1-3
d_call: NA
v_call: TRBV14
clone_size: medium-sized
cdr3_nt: TGTGCCAGCAGCCAAGTAGACGGCGGCTCTGGAAACACCATATATTTT
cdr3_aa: CASSQVDGGSGNTIYF

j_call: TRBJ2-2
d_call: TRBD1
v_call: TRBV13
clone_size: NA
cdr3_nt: TGTGCCAGCAGCCGTTACGACAGGGACACCGGGGAGCTGTTTTTT
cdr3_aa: CASSRYDRDTGELFF

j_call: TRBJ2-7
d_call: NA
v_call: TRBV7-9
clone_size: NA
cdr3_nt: TGTGCCAGCAGCTTAAAGGAGTGGGGCTACCAATTGCCCGAGCAGTACTTC
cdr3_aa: CASSLKEWGYQLPEQYF

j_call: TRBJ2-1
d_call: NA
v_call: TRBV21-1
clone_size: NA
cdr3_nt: TGTGCCAGCAGCAGACTGAAGAGGGAAGCAGATCCGGCTTTATCCTACAATGAGCAGTTCTTC
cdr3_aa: CASSRLKREADPALSYNEQFF

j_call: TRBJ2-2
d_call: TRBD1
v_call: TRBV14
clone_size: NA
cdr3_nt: TGTGCCAGCAGACCGACAGGGGCCGGGGAGCTGTTTTTT
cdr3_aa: CASRPTGAGELFF

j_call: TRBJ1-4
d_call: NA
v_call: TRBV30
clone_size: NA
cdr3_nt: TGTGCCTGGAGTTTAACAGCCGTCCGCCATGAAAAACTGTTTTTT
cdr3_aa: CAWSLTAVRHEKLFF

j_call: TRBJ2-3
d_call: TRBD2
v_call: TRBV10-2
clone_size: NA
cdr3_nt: TGCGCCACCCTCATCTTGCGGGGGGTAGCAGATACGCAGTATTTT
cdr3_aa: CATLILRGVADTQYF

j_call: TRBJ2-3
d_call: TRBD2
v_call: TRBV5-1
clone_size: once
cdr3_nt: TGCGCCAGCAGCTTGTGGAGGACTAGCGGGAGTCTGGATACGCAGTATTTT
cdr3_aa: CASSLWRTSGSLDTQYF